Listed here are 19 T cell receptor beta chains from one sample, sequenced in a study of radiation and T cells in renal cell carcinoma. Time point denoted: blood 4 weeks post-SBRT, at nephrectomy. Treatment described: 15 Gy SBRT to primary tumor, nephrectomy 4 weeks later. The assay was immunoSEQ multiplex PCR, and TCRdb's table has in-frame clones only and misses some. The table includes 60,000 to 95,000 clones, 75% to 90% detected once. Sample: blood, taken from a patient whose treatment included radiotherapy and nephrectomy. These receptors were taken from a woman aged 55-69 years with renal cell carcinoma.

This clone was detected once. The V gene is TRBV2, the J gene TRBJ2-1; D may be TRBD1 (6 bases). The CDR3 length is 16 residues. Germline V lookup: CDR1 SNHLY, CDR2 FYNNEI. V shed 7 bases and J shed 6 bases, with 22 bases lying between them. The CDR3 sequence: CASTRSRRQATNEQFF. CDR3 DNA sequence: TGTGCCAGCACCAGAAGTAGGAGACAGGCGACCAATGAGCAGTTCTTC.

The chain employs TRBV19 and TRBJ2-1, with TRBD2 identical over 9 bases. Germline CDR1 reads LNHDA; CDR2 reads SQIVND (reference sequence). This CDR3 spans 15 amino acids. V dropped 6 bases and J dropped 2; count of bases not matched to a gene: 5. CDR3 nucleotide sequence: TGTGCCAGTAGATACAGCGGGGGGCCCTACAATGAGCAGTTCTTC. Translation: CASRYSGGPYNEQFF.

J is TRBJ1-1 and V is TRBV10-3; a possible D gene is TRBD1 (5 bases). From germline, CDR1 is ENHRY and CDR2 SYGVKD. The germline V and J ends were trimmed by 3 bases and 7 bases, with 27 bases remaining between them. The length of the CDR3 is 18 residues. In nucleotides, the CDR3 is TGTGCCATCAGTGACTCGGGGGTCGTGGCCGGAAAGGCGCTTGAAGCTTTCTTT. Its translation: CAISDSGVVAGKALEAFF.

In this sample, this clone turned up once. This chain links TRBV6-1 with TRBJ2-3; 10 bases are a match to TRBD2. Trimming took 6 bases from V and 5 from J; bases not matched to a gene: 5. Germline CDR1 and CDR2: MNHNS and SASEGT. The CDR3 spans 14 residues. The CDR3 nucleotides are TGTGCCAGCAGAGCGGGAGGGCCTTTAGATACGCAGTATTTT. It encodes CASRAGGPLDTQYF.

This clone was found once. This sequence joins TRBV30 and TRBJ2-5, with 9 bases aligning to TRBD2. This CDR3 has 16 amino acids. Germline lookup yields CDR1 GTSNPN and CDR2 SVGIG (reference sequence). V shed 1 base, J shed 2 bases, and the junction held 8 bases outside the gene matches. The CDR3 loop reads CAWSGGGGSSQETQYF. The CDR3 DNA is TGTGCCTGGAGTGGCGGGGGGGGGTCATCACAAGAGACCCAGTACTTC.

The chain employs TRBV5-8 and TRBJ2-1; TRBD2 is a possible D gene (6 bases). CDR3 size: 15 residues. V lost 6 bases to trimming and J lost 4 bases, with 17 bases between them. The germline CDR1 and CDR2 sequences are SGHTS and YDEGEE. The CDR3 DNA follows: TGTGCCAGCACTCCTAGGGCGGGGCGGTACAATGAGCAGTTCTTC. It yields the protein CASTPRAGRYNEQFF.

The genes are TRBV5-4 and TRBJ1-3, with 7 bases identical to TRBD1. V trimming: 4 bases; J trimming: 0 bases; junction bases outside the gene matches: 7. CDR1 and CDR2 (germline): SGHNT, YYREEE (reference sequence). This CDR3 has 16 residues. The CDR3 sequence is CASSDVGTVSGNTIYF. The CDR3 DNA reads as TGTGCCAGCAGCGACGTTGGGACAGTCTCTGGAAACACCATATATTTT.

This clone was counted between two and nine times. This chain links TRBV19 with TRBJ1-1; a possible D gene is TRBD1 (5 bases). The CDR3 runs 15 residues. Trimming took off 3 bases at V and 1 base at J, with 12 bases between the two ends. Germline V gene lookup returns CDR1 LNHDA and CDR2 SQIVND (reference sequence). The CDR3 region has the DNA TGTGCCAGTAGTATCCCCGGGGCCGAGAACACTGAAGCTTTCTTT. It yields the protein CASSIPGAENTEAFF.

The CDR3 is CASSLLAGGPPAKNIQYF. CDR3 bases: TGCGCCAGCAGCTTACTAGCGGGGGGGCCTCCAGCCAAAAACATTCAGTACTTC. The chain recombines TRBV5-1 with TRBJ2-4; the match to TRBD2 covers 13 bases. This CDR3 has 18 residues. V was clipped by 2 bases and J by 0 bases; unmatched bases: 5. CDR1 is SGHRS and CDR2 is YFSETQ in the germline V gene.

This chain links TRBV9 with TRBJ2-3; 9 bases agree with TRBD2. CDR3 length: 16 amino acids. J gave up 4 bases and V 3 bases, and 9 bases lay outside the gene matches. CDR1 is SGDLS and CDR2 is YYNGEE in the germline V gene. The CDR3 DNA is TGTGCCAGCAGCGGTCCCCTAGCGGGGACTGCAGATACGCAGTATTTT. It codes for CASSGPLAGTADTQYF.

This CDR3 reads CASSLGGSLLGYTF. In DNA, the CDR3 is TGTGCCAGCAGTTTAGGAGGCTCGTTGCTGGGCTACACCTTC. The V call is TRBV28, the J call TRBJ1-2; no definite D call. The V end was cut by 2 bases, the J end by 8 bases, with 15 bases between. The CDR3 totals 14 residues. Germline V lookup: CDR1 MDHEN, CDR2 SYDVKM.

The chain combines TRBV5-1 with TRBJ2-2; 7 bases match TRBD1. The CDR3 runs 16 residues. Losses at the gene ends were 3 bases for V and 2 bases for J; bases not matched to a gene: 7. CDR1 is SGHRS and CDR2 is YFSETQ in the germline V gene. The CDR3 nucleotides are TGCGCCAGCAGCTCTAGGGGGACAGCCAACACCGGGGAGCTGTTTTTT. Its translation is CASSSRGTANTGELFF.

The rearrangement uses TRBV5-4 and TRBJ2-1, with a possible D match to TRBD2 (6 bases). Germline V gene sequence: CDR1 SGHNT, CDR2 YYREEE (reference sequence). The V end lost 0 bases, the J end lost 3 bases, and 13 bases lay between the germline ends. This CDR3 spans 16 amino acids. The CDR3 bases are TGTGCCAGCAGCTTGGAGGTGGGACTCGGCTACAATGAGCAGTTCTTC. This translates into CASSLEVGLGYNEQFF.

V and J are TRBV7-9 and TRBJ1-1; D is unresolved. Trimming removed 5 bases from V and 8 bases from J, with 33 bases in between. The CDR3 spans 19 residues. The germline V gene encodes CDR1 SEHNR and CDR2 FQNEAQ (reference sequence). CDR3: CASSRVDGPLTGFPLEAFF. Here the CDR3 DNA reads TGTGCCAGCAGCCGAGTTGATGGGCCACTTACCGGATTCCCACTCGAAGCTTTCTTT. The variable domain in full, completed from reference TRBV7-9 and TRBJ1-1, reads DTGVSQNPRHKITKRGQNVTFRCDPISEHNRLYWYRQTLGQGPEFLTYFQNEAQLEKSRLLSDRFSAERPKGSFSTLEIQRTEQGDSAMYLCASSRVDGPLTGFPLEAFFGQGTRLTVV.

The table lists this clone with a count of one. The chain has TRBV6-5 and TRBJ2-7, with D tentatively TRBD2 (6 bases). This CDR3 comprises 13 residues. CDR1 MNHEY and CDR2 SVGAGI come from the germline V gene. Trimming took off 5 bases at V and 3 bases at J, with 11 bases between the two ends. As DNA, the CDR3 is TGTGCCAGCAGTCATGAGGAGGGCTACGAGCAGTACTTC. This sequence encodes CASSHEEGYEQYF.

The rearrangement links TRBV2 to TRBJ1-2, with D uncertain. V gave up 8 bases and J gave up 3 bases, with 10 bases separating them. CDR3 size: 12 residues. Germline V lookup: CDR1 SNHLY, CDR2 FYNNEI. CDR3 in DNA: TGTGCCAGCTCGTACAAGGACTATGGCTACACCTTC. Protein sequence: CASSYKDYGYTF.

The chain joins TRBV9 to TRBJ1-5; unclear D gene. This CDR3 comprises 15 residues. The germline gives CDR1 SGDLS, CDR2 YYNGEE. Trimming shortened V by 4 bases and J by 0 bases, and 11 bases separated the two germline ends. In DNA, the CDR3 is TGTGCCAGCAGCCAAACACCGTATAGCAATCAGCCCCAGCATTTT. Its translation is CASSQTPYSNQPQHF.

In this sample, this clone turned up once. The rearrangement links TRBV6-1 to TRBJ2-6; 8 positions match TRBD2. This CDR3 has 15 amino acids. CDR1 and CDR2 (germline): MNHNS, SASEGT. V trimming: 4 bases; J trimming: 2 bases; junction bases outside the gene matches: 1. The CDR3 coding sequence is TGTGCCAGCAGTGCGGGGGGGACTGGGGCCAACGTCCTGACTTTC. Translating gives CASSAGGTGANVLTF.

The V and J genes are TRBV25-1 and TRBJ1-4, with D possibly TRBD1 on 5 matching bases. The V end lost 3 bases, the J end lost 5 bases, and 10 bases lay between the germline ends. The CDR3 has 14 amino acids. Germline V CDR1 and CDR2: MGHDK, SYGVNS. In DNA, the CDR3 is TGTGCCAGCAGTGACAGGGTCTCCAATGAAAAACTGTTTTTT. This translates into CASSDRVSNEKLFF.